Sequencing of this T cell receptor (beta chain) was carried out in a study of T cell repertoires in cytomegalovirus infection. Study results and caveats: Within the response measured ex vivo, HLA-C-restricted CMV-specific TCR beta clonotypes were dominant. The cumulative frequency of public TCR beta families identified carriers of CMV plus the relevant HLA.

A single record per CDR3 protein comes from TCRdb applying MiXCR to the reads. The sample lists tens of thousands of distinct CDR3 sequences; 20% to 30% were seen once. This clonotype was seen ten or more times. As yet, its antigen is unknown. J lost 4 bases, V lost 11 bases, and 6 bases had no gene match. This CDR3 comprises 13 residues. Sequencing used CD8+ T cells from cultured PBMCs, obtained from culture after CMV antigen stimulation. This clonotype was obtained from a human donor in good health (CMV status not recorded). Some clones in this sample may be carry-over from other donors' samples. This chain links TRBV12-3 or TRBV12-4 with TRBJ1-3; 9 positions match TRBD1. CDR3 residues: CAFRDRAGNTIYF. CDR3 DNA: TGTGCCTTCCGGGACAGGGCCGGAAACACCATATATTTT.